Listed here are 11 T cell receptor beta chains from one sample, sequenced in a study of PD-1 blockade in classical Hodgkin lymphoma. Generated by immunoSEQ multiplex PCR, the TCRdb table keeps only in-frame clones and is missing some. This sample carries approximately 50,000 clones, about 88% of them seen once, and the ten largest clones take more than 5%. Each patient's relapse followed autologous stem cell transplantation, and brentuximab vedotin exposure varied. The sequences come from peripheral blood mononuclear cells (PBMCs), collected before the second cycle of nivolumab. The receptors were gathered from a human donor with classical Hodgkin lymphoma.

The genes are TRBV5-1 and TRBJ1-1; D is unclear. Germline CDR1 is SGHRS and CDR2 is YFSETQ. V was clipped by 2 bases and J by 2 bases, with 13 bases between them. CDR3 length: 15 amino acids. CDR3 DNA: TGCGCCAGCAGCTTCCTAACAGACCGAAACACTGAAGCTTTCTTT. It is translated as CASSFLTDRNTEAFF.

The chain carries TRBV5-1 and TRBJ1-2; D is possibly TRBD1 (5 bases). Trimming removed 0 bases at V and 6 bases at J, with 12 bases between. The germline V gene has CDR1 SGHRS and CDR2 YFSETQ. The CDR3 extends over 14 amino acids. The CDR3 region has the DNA TGCGCCAGCAGCTTGGCCCCAGGGAATAATGGCTACACCTTC. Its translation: CASSLAPGNNGYTF.

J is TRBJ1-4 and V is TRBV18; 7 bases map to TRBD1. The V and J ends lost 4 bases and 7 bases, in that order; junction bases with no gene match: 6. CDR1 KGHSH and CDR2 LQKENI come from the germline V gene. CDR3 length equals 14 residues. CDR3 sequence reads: CASSQGAGGEKLFF. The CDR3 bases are TGTGCCAGCTCACAGGGGGCAGGAGGTGAAAAACTGTTTTTT.

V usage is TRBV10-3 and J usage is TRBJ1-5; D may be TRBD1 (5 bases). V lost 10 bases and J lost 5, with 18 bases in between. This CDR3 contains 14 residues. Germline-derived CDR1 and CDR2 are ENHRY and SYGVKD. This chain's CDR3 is CATTGLIGHQPQHF. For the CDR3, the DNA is TGTGCCACCACGGGACTAATCGGTCATCAGCCCCAGCATTTT.

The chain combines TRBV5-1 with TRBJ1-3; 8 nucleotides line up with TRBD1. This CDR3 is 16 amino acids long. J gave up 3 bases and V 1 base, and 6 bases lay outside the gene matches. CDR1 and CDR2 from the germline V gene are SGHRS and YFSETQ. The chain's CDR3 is CASSLTPGQDGNTIYF. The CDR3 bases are TGCGCCAGCAGCTTGACACCGGGACAGGATGGAAACACCATATATTTT.

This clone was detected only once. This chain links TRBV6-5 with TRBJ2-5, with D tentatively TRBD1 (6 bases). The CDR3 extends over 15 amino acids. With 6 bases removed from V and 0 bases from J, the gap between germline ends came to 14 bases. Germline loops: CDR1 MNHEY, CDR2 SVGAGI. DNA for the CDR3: TGTGCCAGCAGGGATGGGACAACGTACCAAGAGACCCAGTACTTC. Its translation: CASRDGTTYQETQYF.

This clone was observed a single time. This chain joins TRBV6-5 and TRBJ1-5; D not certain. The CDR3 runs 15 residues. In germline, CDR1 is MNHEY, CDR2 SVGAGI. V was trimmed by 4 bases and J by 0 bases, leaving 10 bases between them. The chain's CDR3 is CASSSGLGSNQPQHF. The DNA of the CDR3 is TGTGCCAGCAGTTCTGGATTGGGTAGCAATCAGCCCCAGCATTTT.

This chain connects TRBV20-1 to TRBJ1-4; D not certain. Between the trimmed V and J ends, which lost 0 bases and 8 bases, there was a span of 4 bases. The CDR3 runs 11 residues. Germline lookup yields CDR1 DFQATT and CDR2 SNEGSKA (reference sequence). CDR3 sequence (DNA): TGCAGTGCTAGAGACAGAGAAAAACTGTTTTTT. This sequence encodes CSARDREKLFF.

CDR3 sequence: CASSLASDRRYTF. In DNA form, the CDR3 reads TGTGCCAGCAGCTTAGCCTCGGACAGACGATACACCTTC. The V gene is TRBV7-8, the J gene TRBJ1-2; D might be TRBD1 (6 bases). CDR1 and CDR2 from the germline V gene are SGHVS and FQNEAQ. V was cut by 0 bases and J by 11 bases, with 13 bases left in between. The CDR3 consists of 13 residues.

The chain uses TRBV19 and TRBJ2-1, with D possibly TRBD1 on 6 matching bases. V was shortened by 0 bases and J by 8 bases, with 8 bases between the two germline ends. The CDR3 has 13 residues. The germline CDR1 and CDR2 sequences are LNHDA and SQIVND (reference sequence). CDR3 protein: CASSIEGAYEQFF. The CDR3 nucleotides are TGTGCCAGTAGTATAGAGGGGGCCTATGAGCAGTTCTTC.

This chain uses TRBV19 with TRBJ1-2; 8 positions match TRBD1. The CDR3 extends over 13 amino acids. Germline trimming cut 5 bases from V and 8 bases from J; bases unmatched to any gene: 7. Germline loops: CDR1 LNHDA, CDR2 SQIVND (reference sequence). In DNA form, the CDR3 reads TGTGCCAGTAGTCCCACAGGGGGAAAAGGCTACACCTTC. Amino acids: CASSPTGGKGYTF.